The 8 T cell receptor beta chains presented below share a single source sample, sequenced in a study of blood T cell repertoires in COVID-19. Data came from immunoSEQ multiplex PCR; TCRdb stores just in-frame clones and leaves some out. The sample consists of under 200,000 clones, around 91% of them appearing once. The sample was PBMCs or T cells enriched from blood (not recorded which). The receptors stem from a woman aged 18-29 years who had recovered from COVID-19.

This chain's CDR3 is CASSGGLSSGNTIYF. CDR3 nucleotides: TGTGCCAGCAGCGGAGGACTGAGCTCTGGAAACACCATATATTTT. The genes are TRBV5-8 and TRBJ1-3; D call uncertain. CDR3 length equals 15 residues. Trimming removed 4 bases from V and 0 bases from J, with 11 bases in between. In germline, CDR1 is SGHTS, CDR2 YDEGEE.

The CDR3 sequence: CASSLRDRPYNEQFF. In nucleotides, the CDR3 is TGTGCCAGCAGCTTAAGGGACAGGCCTTACAATGAGCAGTTCTTC. The chain links TRBV7-6 to TRBJ2-1, with 8 bases fitting TRBD1. This CDR3 is 15 amino acids long. J was trimmed by 4 bases and V by 2 bases; bases with no gene match: 4. Germline CDR1 is SGHVS and CDR2 is FNYEAQ.

The V and J genes are TRBV19 and TRBJ1-1; 7 bases fit TRBD1. This CDR3 has 20 amino acids. The ends lost 7 bases at V and 2 bases at J; junction bases unmatched: 25. Germline CDR1 and CDR2: LNHDA and SQIVND (reference sequence). As DNA, the CDR3 is TGTGCCAGTAAGAATGGGGGAACTCAGGACAGGAGCCGCACTAACACTGAAGCTTTCTTT. Translated, it gives CASKNGGTQDRSRTNTEAFF. The variable domain in full, completed from reference TRBV19 and TRBJ1-1, reads DGGITQSPKYLFRKEGQNVTLSCEQNLNHDAMYWYRQDPGQGLRLIYYSQIVNDFQKGDIAEGYSVSREKKESFPLTVTSAQKNPTAFYLCASKNGGTQDRSRTNTEAFFGQGTRLTVV.

This rearrangement joins TRBV12-3 or TRBV12-4 to TRBJ1-1; TRBD1 might be the D (6 bases). CDR3 length: 13 residues. V lost 3 bases to trimming and J lost 12 bases, with 17 bases between them. The CDR3, as DNA: TGTGCCAGCAGTTTGGGGGCCCCAACTATGTCTTTCTTT. This translates into CASSLGAPTMSFF.

The sample holds one count of this clone. The J gene is TRBJ2-7, the V gene TRBV25-1, with a tentative D call TRBD1 (5 bases). The CDR3 is 15 amino acids. Trimming removed 7 bases at V and 3 bases at J, with 19 bases between. Germline-derived CDR1 and CDR2 are MGHDK and SYGVNS. The CDR3 here is CASTRGRAVVYEQYF. In DNA form, the CDR3 reads TGTGCCAGCACCCGCGGCAGGGCGGTTGTCTACGAGCAGTACTTC.

The genes are TRBV5-4 and TRBJ2-1, with 11 bases that match TRBD2. Trimming removed 1 base from V and 3 bases from J; junction bases left unmatched: 9. The germline V gene encodes CDR1 SGHNT and CDR2 YYREEE (reference sequence). This CDR3 is built from 18 residues. CDR3 protein: CASSLPTSGTSGYNEQFF. CDR3 in DNA: TGTGCCAGCAGCTTGCCAACATCAGGGACTAGCGGCTACAATGAGCAGTTCTTC.

This clone showed up just once. CDR3 protein: CASSPSTGAVEETQYF. For the CDR3, the DNA is TGTGCCAGCTCACCTTCTACAGGGGCGGTCGAGGAGACCCAGTACTTC. The chain is built from TRBV18 and TRBJ2-5, with 7 bases that match TRBD1. The trim removed 3 bases at V and 5 bases at J, leaving 12 bases unmatched. The CDR3 has 16 amino acids. The germline V gene has CDR1 KGHSH and CDR2 LQKENI.

The chain is built from TRBV7-9 and TRBJ2-3; perhaps TRBD1 as D (6 bases). This CDR3 comprises 14 residues. Germline loops: CDR1 SEHNR, CDR2 FQNEAQ (reference sequence). Between the trimmed V and J ends, which lost 5 bases and 4 bases, there was a span of 13 bases. The CDR3 protein is CASSLTDRPDTQYF. In nucleotides, the CDR3 is TGTGCCAGCAGCCTCACGGACAGACCAGATACGCAGTATTTT. Drawing the rest from reference TRBV7-9 and TRBJ2-3, the complete variable domain is DTGVSQNPRHKITKRGQNVTFRCDPISEHNRLYWYRQTLGQGPEFLTYFQNEAQLEKSRLLSDRFSAERPKGSFSTLEIQRTEQGDSAMYLCASSLTDRPDTQYFGPGTRLTVL.